Listed here are 20 T cell receptor beta chains from one sample, sequenced in a study of untreated major depressive disorder (dated by TCRdb to about 2018). The library relied on the immunoSEQ multiplex PCR assay. The immuneACCESS repertoire file appears here via TCRdb, limited to in-frame rearrangements. These files lack a portion of the clones; in checked studies, under half of the deficit traces to unresolved V genes, and the cause of the others is not known. The table for this sample lists tens of thousands of clones; about 93% of them were counted only once. The top ten clonotypes cover 0.3% to 0.4% of the sample. Sample: CD4+ T cells from PBMCs. These receptors originate from a man aged 25 to 40 in good health.

The V gene is TRBV27, the J gene TRBJ2-1; the match to TRBD2 covers 8 bases. Germline V CDR1 and CDR2: MNHEY, SMNVEV (reference sequence). The junction had 11 bases not matched to a gene; V was cut back by 7 bases and J by 6 bases. This CDR3 region has 15 residues. In DNA, the CDR3 is TGTGCCAGCAACAAACTAGCGGTAGTTTTCAATGAGCAGTTCTTC. This codes for CASNKLAVVFNEQFF.

The rearrangement links TRBV4-2 to TRBJ2-7, with D possibly matching TRBD1 (6 bases). The CDR3 has 15 residues. Trimming stripped 4 bases from V and 0 bases from J, with 13 bases between. Germline V CDR1 and CDR2: LGHNA, YNFKEQ. The CDR3 sequence: CASSRTGQTSYEQYF. DNA for the CDR3: TGTGCCAGCAGCCGCACTGGACAGACCTCCTACGAGCAGTACTTC.

V and J are TRBV19 and TRBJ2-1; D is tentatively TRBD1 or TRBD2 (5 bases each). The CDR3 extends over 15 amino acids. Looked up from germline, CDR1 is LNHDA and CDR2 is SQIVND (reference sequence). V was clipped by 5 bases and J by 3 bases, with 14 bases between them. For the CDR3, the DNA is TGTGCCAGTAGTGCCCGGGACGTAAACTACAATGAGCAGTTCTTC. This sequence encodes CASSARDVNYNEQFF.

The CDR3 DNA reads TGCGCCAGCAGCCTCGGGGTCCAACACACCGGGGAGCTGTTTTTT. As protein: CASSLGVQHTGELFF. The chain employs TRBV5-1 and TRBJ2-2, with D possibly matching TRBD2 (5 bases). The V end was cut by 4 bases, the J end by 3 bases, with 13 bases between. The germline CDR1 and CDR2 sequences are SGHRS and YFSETQ. The CDR3 totals 15 residues.

V is TRBV2 and J is TRBJ1-1; possibly TRBD1 for D (5 bases). V lost 1 base and J 3 bases, leaving 9 bases between the germline ends. CDR1 is SNHLY and CDR2 is FYNNEI in the germline V gene. This CDR3 spans 14 amino acids. CDR3 sequence: CASSEEGRDTEAFF. DNA for the CDR3: TGTGCCAGCAGTGAAGAGGGGAGAGACACTGAAGCTTTCTTT.

The V and J genes are TRBV9 and TRBJ1-3; possible D gene TRBD1, 6 bases. Trimming removed 6 bases from V and 0 bases from J, with 7 bases in between. The CDR3 has 13 amino acids. The germline V gene encodes CDR1 SGDLS and CDR2 YYNGEE. Here the CDR3 DNA reads TGTGCCAGCACGGACAGCTCTGGAAACACCATATATTTT. This encodes CASTDSSGNTIYF.

V gene TRBV7-2 combines with J gene TRBJ2-5, with D perhaps matching TRBD2 (7 bases). The CDR3 runs to 15 residues. V shed 1 base and J shed 1 base, with 10 bases lying between them. CDR1 is SGHTA and CDR2 is FQGNSA in the germline V gene. The CDR3 sequence is CASSLVGGAQETQYF. In nucleotides, the CDR3 is TGTGCCAGCAGCTTAGTAGGGGGGGCCCAAGAGACCCAGTACTTC.

This chain joins TRBV9 and TRBJ2-7, with 10 bases matching TRBD2. Germline V gene lookup returns CDR1 SGDLS and CDR2 YYNGEE. Trimming removed 3 bases from V and 2 bases from J; junction bases left unmatched: 5. This CDR3 comprises 15 residues. CDR3 loop: CASSDLAGDPYEQYF. CDR3 in DNA: TGTGCCAGCAGCGATCTAGCGGGAGACCCCTACGAGCAGTACTTC.

The chain joins TRBV25-1 to TRBJ1-2, with D hard to call. The V end lost 9 bases, the J end lost 9 bases, and 14 bases lay between the germline ends. The CDR3 runs 11 residues. Germline assignment: CDR1 MGHDK and CDR2 SYGVNS. This CDR3 reads CASQETLRYTF. For the CDR3, the DNA is TGTGCCAGTCAAGAAACGCTACGCTACACCTTC.

The chain combines TRBV5-1 with TRBJ2-1; either TRBD1 or TRBD2 may fit D (5 bases each). The germline V gene has CDR1 SGHRS and CDR2 YFSETQ. The CDR3 consists of 12 residues. V gave up 5 bases and J gave up 10 bases, with 13 bases separating them. CDR3 in amino acids: CASRLRGDEQFF. The CDR3 bases are TGCGCCAGCAGGTTACGGGGCGACGAGCAGTTCTTC. The full variable domain, in which reference TRBV5-1 and TRBJ2-1 provide the parts outside the CDR3, is KAGVTQTPRYLIKTRGQQVTLSCSPISGHRSVSWYQQTPGQGLQFLFEYFSETQRNKGNFPGRFSGRQFSNSRSEMNVSTLELGDSALYLCASRLRGDEQFFGPGTRLTVL.

This clone has only one observation. The chain is built from TRBV6-1 and TRBJ1-5; no clear D. The V and J ends lost 7 bases and 5 bases respectively, with 15 bases between them. The V gene's germline CDR1 is MNHNS and CDR2 SASEGT. CDR3 length: 14 residues. CDR3 coding DNA: TGTGCCAGCAACGGGCCCCAAAGTGATCAGCCCCAGCATTTT. Encoded protein: CASNGPQSDQPQHF.

In its sample, this clone was seen once. V is TRBV5-3 and J is TRBJ1-5, with D tentatively TRBD1 (6 bases). TRBV5-3 is reported as an ORF; its role is uncertain. Trimming left V 4 bases short and J 6 bases short, with 14 bases between. This CDR3 comprises 14 residues. CDR3: CARSPDRPTQPQHF. The CDR3 nucleotides are TGTGCCAGAAGCCCAGACAGGCCGACTCAGCCCCAGCATTTT.

The chain employs TRBV5-1 and TRBJ2-1, with 8 bases aligning to TRBD2. The CDR3 spans 16 residues. Trimming cost V 1 base and J 2 bases; bases outside gene matches: 5. CDR1 is SGHRS, CDR2 YFSETQ, per germline. For the CDR3, the DNA is TGCGCCAGCAGCTTGACGGGGACTAGACCCTACAATGAGCAGTTCTTC. This sequence encodes CASSLTGTRPYNEQFF.

The chain is built from TRBV19 and TRBJ1-5; 10 bases match TRBD1. After removal of 6 bases from V and 6 bases from J, the junction contained 8 bases not matched to a gene. Germline V gives CDR1 LNHDA, CDR2 SQIVND (reference sequence). The CDR3 contains 15 residues. CDR3 region: CASSTTGGLGQPQHF. CDR3 nucleotides: TGTGCCAGTAGCACGACAGGGGGCCTGGGTCAGCCCCAGCATTTT.

This clone was observed a single time. The chain has TRBV11-2 and TRBJ2-7; 7 bases agree with TRBD1. Germline values: CDR1 SGHAT, CDR2 FQNNGV. Unmatched junction bases numbered 9, after V lost 0 bases and J lost 10 bases. The CDR3 is 14 residues long. Here the CDR3 reads CASSLDLVGQAQYF. The CDR3 DNA follows: TGTGCCAGCAGCTTAGACCTCGTCGGACAGGCCCAGTACTTC.

V is TRBV5-4 and J is TRBJ2-5; D is possibly TRBD1 (6 bases). The CDR3 length is 14 residues. With 6 bases removed from V and 0 bases from J, the gap between germline ends came to 12 bases. The germline V gene has CDR1 SGHNT and CDR2 YYREEE (reference sequence). The DNA for the CDR3 is TGTGCCAGCACCCTTCGGGACAACCAAGAGACCCAGTACTTC. As protein: CASTLRDNQETQYF.

The rearrangement links TRBV9 to TRBJ2-7, with 7 bases that match TRBD1. CDR1 SGDLS and CDR2 YYNGEE come from the germline V gene. This CDR3 is built from 14 residues. V was pared by 0 bases and J by 5 bases, with 5 bases of the junction left unmatched. The CDR3 here is CASSVGRQGNEQYF. The CDR3 region has the DNA TGTGCCAGCAGCGTAGGGCGACAGGGAAACGAGCAGTACTTC.

The V and J genes are TRBV9 and TRBJ1-2; 7 positions match TRBD1. Germline CDR1 reads SGDLS; CDR2 reads YYNGEE. The CDR3 is made up of 13 amino acids. Unmatched junction bases numbered 3, after V lost 4 bases and J lost 3 bases. The CDR3 here is CASSPGTDYGYTF. The CDR3 nucleotides read TGTGCCAGCAGCCCCGGGACAGACTATGGCTACACCTTC.

The chain employs TRBV9 and TRBJ1-1, with D unresolved. Trimming left V 0 bases short and J 9 bases short, with 15 bases between. The V gene's germline CDR1 is SGDLS and CDR2 YYNGEE. CDR3 length equals 14 residues. CDR3 loop: CASSVDEATRKAFF. The CDR3 DNA reads as TGTGCCAGCAGCGTAGACGAGGCGACTCGTAAAGCTTTCTTT.

V and J are TRBV5-4 and TRBJ2-7, with D perhaps TRBD2 (6 bases). Germline V gene sequence: CDR1 SGHNT, CDR2 YYREEE (reference sequence). With 0 bases removed from V and 0 bases from J, the gap between germline ends came to 13 bases. This CDR3 contains 16 residues. CDR3: CASSLGGELSSYEQYF. The CDR3 coding sequence is TGTGCCAGCAGCTTGGGCGGGGAGTTGAGCTCCTACGAGCAGTACTTC.